One and the same sample provided the 20 T cell receptor beta chains below, sequenced in a study of blood T cell repertoires in COVID-19. Only in-frame clones appear in the TCRdb table, and some are missing; sequencing was by immunoSEQ multiplex PCR. The sample contains some 270,000 clones, under 90% of which appear only once. The sample consisted of peripheral blood. These receptor sequences come from a man between 50 and 59 years old with acute or convalescent COVID-19.

The chain couples TRBV3-1 (or the pseudogene TRBV3-2) to TRBJ2-7, with 8 positions matching TRBD1. The CDR3 consists of 15 residues. J gave up 6 bases and V 4 bases, and 11 bases lay outside the gene matches. Germline CDR1 reads LGHDT; CDR2 reads YNNKEL (reference sequence). The CDR3 region is CASSRHLQGASEQYF. In DNA form, the CDR3 reads TGTGCCAGCAGCCGTCACCTGCAGGGGGCGTCCGAGCAGTACTTC.

The chain recombines TRBV9 with TRBJ2-7, with 7 bases aligning to TRBD1. This CDR3 is 14 amino acids long. With V trimmed by 2 bases and J by 2 bases, 4 bases remained unmatched. The germline V gene encodes CDR1 SGDLS and CDR2 YYNGEE. This chain's CDR3 is CASSVDRVPYEQYF. The CDR3 region has the DNA TGTGCCAGCAGCGTTGACAGGGTCCCCTACGAGCAGTACTTC.

This clone was seen a single time. This chain links TRBV7-2 with TRBJ1-5; TRBD1 agrees at 7 bases. The length of the CDR3 is 15 residues. Trimming at V came to 5 bases and at J to 0 bases, leaving 4 bases not matched to a gene. Germline CDR1 SGHTA, CDR2 FQGNSA. In DNA form, the CDR3 reads TGTGCCAGCAGCAGGGGACAGAATAGCAATCAGCCCCAGCATTTT. This gives the protein CASSRGQNSNQPQHF.

The table lists this clone with a few counts. The chain carries TRBV2 and TRBJ2-1; TRBD1 agrees at 12 bases. The length of the CDR3 is 15 residues. Germline V gene sequence: CDR1 SNHLY, CDR2 FYNNEI. V lost 4 bases to trimming and J lost 7 bases; unmatched junction nucleotides: 5. CDR3 in amino acids: CASSAGTGGGNEQFF. The CDR3 nucleotides are TGTGCCAGCAGTGCCGGGACAGGGGGCGGTAATGAGCAGTTCTTC.

The CDR3 region has the DNA TGTGCCTGGAGTGTATTTAGGGGGACAGGGGAGGTTTATAGCAATCAGCCCCAGCATTTT. It encodes CAWSVFRGTGEVYSNQPQHF. The V and J genes are TRBV30 and TRBJ1-5, with TRBD1 matching 10 bases. The V and J ends lost 0 bases and 0 bases, in that order; junction bases with no gene match: 14. The CDR3 has 20 amino acids. Germline loops: CDR1 GTSNPN, CDR2 SVGIG (reference sequence).

This clone was picked up a small number of times. The genes are TRBV10-2 and TRBJ1-4, with a weak D call TRBD1 (6 bases). Per germline, CDR1 WSHSY and CDR2 SAAADI. Trimming took 7 bases from V and 8 from J, leaving 14 bases between them. The CDR3 covers 13 residues. The CDR3 bases are TGCGCCAGCACGAGAGGGGGTAACGAAAAACTGTTTTTT. Amino acids: CASTRGGNEKLFF.

V and J are TRBV5-6 and TRBJ1-2; 7 nucleotides align to TRBD1. This CDR3 comprises 14 residues. Per the germline V gene, CDR1 is SGHDT and CDR2 is YYEEEE. The junction had 8 bases not matched to a gene; V was cut back by 5 bases and J by 4 bases. CDR3 sequence: CASRPQGWGYGYTF. CDR3 sequence (DNA): TGTGCCAGCAGACCACAGGGGTGGGGCTATGGCTACACCTTC.

The rearrangement joins TRBV27 to TRBJ1-5, with D perhaps TRBD1 (5 bases). Trimming cost V 4 bases and J 1 base, with 17 bases left between them. This CDR3 comprises 17 residues. Germline V gene lookup returns CDR1 MNHEY and CDR2 SMNVEV (reference sequence). The DNA for the CDR3 is TGTGCCAGCAGTTCCCTTGGGGCAGCTGGGAGCAATCAGCCCCAGCATTTT. Amino acid sequence: CASSSLGAAGSNQPQHF.

The chain uses TRBV19 and TRBJ2-6; D might be TRBD1 (6 bases). The CDR3 covers 14 residues. V was trimmed by 6 bases and J by 4 bases, leaving 10 bases between them. Germline-derived CDR1 and CDR2 are LNHDA and SQIVND (reference sequence). This CDR3 is CASRTGLGANVLTF. The CDR3 region has the DNA TGTGCCAGTAGGACAGGTCTCGGGGCCAACGTCCTGACTTTC. Combining the CDR3 with reference TRBV19 and TRBJ2-6 gives the whole variable domain DGGITQSPKYLFRKEGQNVTLSCEQNLNHDAMYWYRQDPGQGLRLIYYSQIVNDFQKGDIAEGYSVSREKKESFPLTVTSAQKNPTAFYLCASRTGLGANVLTFGAGSRLTVL.

This clone was recorded a few times. This rearrangement joins TRBV7-3 to TRBJ2-1; 7 bases line up with TRBD2. This CDR3 region has 14 residues. Germline CDR1 and CDR2: SGHTA and FQGTGA. J gave up 10 bases and V 5 bases, and 11 bases lay outside the gene matches. The DNA of the CDR3 is TGTGCCAGCAGCCCCAACCCGATGGGGGGGGAGCAGTTCTTC. Residues: CASSPNPMGGEQFF.

The gene calls are TRBV5-1 and TRBJ1-6; D is undetermined. Trimming pared 3 bases from V and 8 bases from J, leaving 15 bases between. CDR3 length: 15 residues. From germline, CDR1 is SGHRS and CDR2 YFSETQ. CDR3 loop: CASSSPDLEYSPLHF. CDR3 DNA: TGCGCCAGCAGCTCGCCAGACCTGGAGTATTCACCCCTCCACTTT.

This chain uses TRBV5-1 with TRBJ1-5; D remains unclear. From germline, CDR1 is SGHRS and CDR2 YFSETQ. V lost 0 bases and J 0 bases, leaving 10 bases between the germline ends. This CDR3 comprises 16 residues. The chain's CDR3 is CASSLAAGNSNQPQHF. Here the CDR3 DNA reads TGCGCCAGCAGCTTGGCCGCAGGAAATAGCAATCAGCCCCAGCATTTT.

The rearrangement joins TRBV10-3 to TRBJ2-3; D gene ambiguous. This CDR3 is 14 amino acids long. Germline lookup yields CDR1 ENHRY and CDR2 SYGVKD. The V end was cut by 6 bases, the J end by 2 bases, with 12 bases between. This CDR3 reads CAISSSRNTDTQYF. CDR3 DNA sequence: TGTGCCATCAGCTCTTCTAGAAACACAGATACGCAGTATTTT.

This chain uses TRBV7-2 with TRBJ1-1; D uncertain. This CDR3 comprises 15 residues. The germline CDR1 and CDR2 sequences are SGHTA and FQGNSA. V gave up 5 bases and J gave up 4 bases, with 17 bases separating them. This CDR3 is CASSPPSGGPTEAFF. The CDR3 DNA is TGTGCCAGCAGCCCCCCCTCTGGCGGTCCCACTGAAGCTTTCTTT.

J is TRBJ2-1 and V is TRBV3-1 (or the pseudogene TRBV3-2); TRBD1 might be the D (6 bases). The CDR3 has 17 amino acids. The V gene lost 4 bases and the J gene lost 4 bases, with 20 bases spanning the gap. In germline, CDR1 is LGHDT, CDR2 YNNKEL (reference sequence). The CDR3 loop reads CASSLQAQGRGYNEQFF. DNA for the CDR3: TGTGCCAGCAGCCTCCAGGCACAGGGTAGAGGGTACAATGAGCAGTTCTTC.

This clone was observed once. Its ends do not fully match the called genes, so a read error is possible. The chain employs TRBV12-5 and TRBJ2-7; 7 bases are shared with TRBD1. CDR1 and CDR2 (germline): LGHNT, FRNRAP. The CDR3 has 12 residues. This CDR3 is CASGLTGTDTIF. CDR3 in DNA: TGTGCTAGTGGTTTGACCGGGACAGACACAATCTTC.

The chain links TRBV5-4 to TRBJ2-1; 10 nucleotides match TRBD2. CDR3 size: 15 residues. The germline V gene encodes CDR1 SGHNT and CDR2 YYREEE (reference sequence). Trimming cost V 6 bases and J 2 bases; bases outside gene matches: 5. CDR3 protein: CASTSSGGPYNEQFF. CDR3 nucleotides: TGTGCCAGCACCTCTAGCGGGGGCCCCTACAATGAGCAGTTCTTC.

This chain uses TRBV5-1 with TRBJ1-2; 8 bases agree with TRBD1. J was trimmed by 0 bases and V by 4 bases; bases with no gene match: 11. Germline V gene data show CDR1 as SGHRS and CDR2 as YFSETQ. The CDR3 totals 17 residues. CDR3 nucleotide sequence: TGCGCCAGCAGCCGCGAGGGACAGGCAGTAGCTAACTATGGCTACACCTTC. This encodes CASSREGQAVANYGYTF.

V gene TRBV7-6 combines with J gene TRBJ2-5; D is perhaps TRBD2 (5 bases). The CDR3 has 17 residues. Germline V lookup: CDR1 SGHVS, CDR2 FNYEAQ. Trimming took 8 bases from V and 3 from J, leaving 25 bases between them. The chain's CDR3 is CASLRRNSGPLEETQYF. CDR3 DNA sequence: TGTGCCAGCTTGCGGAGGAATTCCGGACCGTTAGAAGAGACCCAGTACTTC.

The rearrangement links TRBV30 to TRBJ1-6, with a weak D call TRBD1 (5 bases). The ends were cut back, 3 bases at V and 10 bases at J, with 13 bases in the middle. The CDR3 loop spans 13 amino acids. The germline CDR1 and CDR2 sequences are GTSNPN and SVGIG (reference sequence). The CDR3, as DNA: TGTGCCTGGAGGGGGGGGGTCGAGTCACCCCTCCACTTT. Its translation: CAWRGGVESPLHF.